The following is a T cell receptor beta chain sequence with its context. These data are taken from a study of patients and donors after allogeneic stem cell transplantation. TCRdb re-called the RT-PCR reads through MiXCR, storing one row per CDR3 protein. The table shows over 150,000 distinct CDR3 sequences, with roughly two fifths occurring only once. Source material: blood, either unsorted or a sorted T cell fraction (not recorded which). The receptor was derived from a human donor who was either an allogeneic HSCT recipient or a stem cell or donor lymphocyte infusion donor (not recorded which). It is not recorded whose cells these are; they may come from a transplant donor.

DNA for the CDR3: TGTGCCAGCAGCCAAGATTGGAAGGCGGGAGGAGGCCACAATGAGCAGTTCTTC. Amino acid sequence: CASSQDWKAGGGHNEQFF. The gene calls are TRBV3-1 and TRBJ2-1, with 8 bases that match TRBD2. With 0 bases clipped from V and 5 bases from J, the junction kept 12 bases outside the gene matches. CDR3 length equals 18 residues. CDR1 and CDR2 (germline): LGHDT, YNNKEL (reference sequence).